Relative to its sample, the clone carrying this T cell receptor (beta chain) is large (0.1 to 1%). The antigen remains undetermined. Study findings and constraints: Under 2% of tumor Treg sequences matched blood Tregs or memory cells.

Cells sorted as Tregs were CD4+, CD25+ and CD127-/low. Adaptor-ligated barcode primers were used to amplify TRBV12-4/TRBJ1-2 clonotypes. One entry per CDR3 protein results from TCRdb running MiXCR on the multiplex PCR reads. The sample carries 1,100 or so distinct CDR3 sequences, 0.7% to 0.95% recorded once. The CDR3 loop spans 13 amino acids. The V and J ends lost 4 bases and 9 bases respectively, with 15 bases between them. The receptor was derived from a female donor with breast cancer. Source material: Tregs sorted from blood. The rearrangement uses TRBV12-3 or TRBV12-4 and TRBJ1-2; D not resolved. Here the CDR3 DNA reads TGTGCCAGCAGTTCCAGCTTTGGGGATAGCTACACCTTC. The encoded protein is CASSSSFGDSYTF.